The 31 T cell receptor beta chains below come from one sample, sequenced in a study of blood T cell repertoires in COVID-19. Sequencing was performed with immunoSEQ multiplex PCR; in TCRdb, only in-frame clones are kept and a portion is missing. Here the sample spans roughly 60,000 clones, roughly 88% being singletons. Sequencing was done on a sample of peripheral blood. The receptors shown here come from a man between 50 and 59 years old with active COVID-19.

The chain couples TRBV7-3 to TRBJ1-6, with D hard to call. Looked up from germline, CDR1 is SGHTA and CDR2 is FQGTGA. The CDR3 consists of 14 residues. Trimming took off 2 bases at V and 9 bases at J, with 11 bases between the two ends. This CDR3 reads CASSLGSDFSPLHF. Written as DNA, the CDR3 is TGTGCCAGCAGCTTAGGGTCGGACTTTTCACCCCTCCACTTT.

This rearrangement joins TRBV6-5 to TRBJ1-6; D is unresolved. The CDR3 spans 15 residues. V was pared by 0 bases and J by 6 bases, with 9 bases between. Germline loops: CDR1 MNHEY, CDR2 SVGAGI. The CDR3, as DNA: TGTGCCAGCAGTTACTCGTGGCAGTCTAATTCACCCCTCCACTTT. Protein product: CASSYSWQSNSPLHF.

The chain carries TRBV19 and TRBJ1-2, with D perhaps TRBD1 (5 bases). The CDR3 loop spans 13 amino acids. Trimming removed 7 bases at V and 3 bases at J, with 12 bases between. Germline-derived CDR1 and CDR2 are LNHDA and SQIVND (reference sequence). CDR3 coding DNA: TGTGCCAGTACCCGGACACCTGACTATGGCTACACCTTC. It is translated as CASTRTPDYGYTF.

This chain joins TRBV6-1 and TRBJ2-1; the D gene is possibly TRBD1 (6 bases). This CDR3 has 14 amino acids. V was pared by 1 base and J by 8 bases, with 12 bases between. Germline V lookup: CDR1 MNHNS, CDR2 SASEGT. The CDR3: CASSEGQGMDEQFF. In nucleotides, the CDR3 is TGTGCCAGCAGTGAAGGGCAGGGGATGGATGAGCAGTTCTTC.

The chain couples TRBV29-1 to TRBJ2-5, with 11 bases that match TRBD2. The CDR3 has 15 amino acids. Germline CDR1 and CDR2: SQVTM and ANQGSEA. The V segment lost 6 bases and the J segment 4 bases; nucleotides outside the gene matches: 10. The CDR3 sequence: CSVAIAGGSGETQYF. CDR3 coding DNA: TGCAGCGTGGCCATAGCGGGGGGGTCGGGAGAGACCCAGTACTTC.

V gene TRBV6-5 combines with J gene TRBJ1-2, with 7 nucleotides matching TRBD1. Trimming took 6 bases from V and 1 from J; bases not matched to a gene: 5. Germline V lookup: CDR1 MNHEY, CDR2 SVGAGI. The CDR3 is made up of 14 amino acids. The CDR3 spells CASRPGTVNYGYTF. In DNA, the CDR3 is TGTGCCAGCAGGCCCGGGACAGTTAACTATGGCTACACCTTC.

V usage is TRBV12-3 or TRBV12-4 and J usage is TRBJ2-7; a possible D gene is TRBD2 (5 bases). The CDR3 is 11 amino acids. The V and J ends lost 6 bases and 9 bases respectively, with 12 bases between them. The CDR3 protein is CASSKMGAQYF. For the CDR3, the DNA is TGTGCCAGCAGCAAGATGGGAGCGCAGTACTTC.

V gene TRBV5-8 combines with J gene TRBJ1-1; 7 nucleotides match TRBD1. Trimming at V came to 0 bases and at J to 0 bases, leaving 2 bases not matched to a gene. The CDR3 is 15 amino acids. Germline-derived CDR1 and CDR2 are SGHTS and YDEGEE. CDR3 sequence reads: CASSLGGTVNTEAFF. The CDR3 DNA reads TGTGCCAGCAGCTTGGGGGGGACAGTGAACACTGAAGCTTTCTTT.

The chain carries TRBV12-3 or TRBV12-4 and TRBJ2-5, with unresolved D. There are 13 residues in the CDR3. Trimming removed 4 bases at V and 3 bases at J, with 9 bases between. The CDR3 DNA reads as TGTGCCAGCAGTTGGTACAGAAAAGAGACCCAGTACTTC. It translates to CASSWYRKETQYF.

This sequence joins TRBV11-2 and TRBJ2-3; the match to TRBD1 covers 9 bases. The CDR3 has 14 residues. V shed 4 bases and J 5 bases; nucleotides not matched to a gene: 4. Germline V gene lookup returns CDR1 SGHAT and CDR2 FQNNGV. CDR3 bases: TGTGCCAGCAGCTCTGGACAGGGGTTAGATACGCAGTATTTT. Its translation: CASSSGQGLDTQYF.

This chain's CDR3 is CASSLGLRGAPDTQYF. The CDR3 DNA is TGTGCCAGCAGCTTAGGTTTGCGGGGGGCGCCAGATACGCAGTATTTT. V gene TRBV7-9 combines with J gene TRBJ2-3, with 8 bases that match TRBD2. Germline assignment: CDR1 SEHNR and CDR2 FQNEAQ (reference sequence). The CDR3 runs to 16 residues. V shed 1 base and J 4 bases; nucleotides not matched to a gene: 7.

The rearrangement uses TRBV5-1 and TRBJ2-5; 12 nucleotides match TRBD2. This CDR3 is 15 amino acids long. Germline V gives CDR1 SGHRS, CDR2 YFSETQ. V gave up 4 bases and J gave up 3 bases; unmatched junction bases: 4. The CDR3 coding sequence is TGCGCCAGCAGCCAGACTAGCGGGGGAAAAGAGACCCAGTACTTC. This sequence encodes CASSQTSGGKETQYF.

The chain links TRBV4-2 to TRBJ1-2; 10 positions match TRBD1. Germline-derived CDR1 and CDR2 are LGHNA and YNFKEQ. The CDR3 length is 15 residues. V was pared by 0 bases and J by 4 bases, with 2 bases of the junction left unmatched. The CDR3 nucleotides are TGTGCCAGCAGCCAAGAGGGACAGGGGAGCTATGGCTACACCTTC. Residues: CASSQEGQGSYGYTF.

The chain is built from TRBV3-1 (or the pseudogene TRBV3-2) and TRBJ1-5; D possibly corresponds to TRBD1 (6 bases). Trimming removed 0 bases from V and 9 bases from J, with 6 bases in between. CDR1 is LGHDT and CDR2 is YNNKEL in the germline V gene (reference sequence). This CDR3 comprises 12 residues. CDR3 sequence reads: CASSQDRGPQHF. The DNA for the CDR3 is TGTGCCAGCAGCCAAGACAGGGGGCCCCAGCATTTT.

The V and J genes are TRBV30 and TRBJ1-5, with D perhaps matching TRBD1 (5 bases). Trimming stripped 0 bases from V and 5 bases from J, with 11 bases between. Germline CDR1 and CDR2: GTSNPN and SVGIG (reference sequence). This CDR3 contains 14 residues. The CDR3 is CAWSVWGGDQPQHF. DNA for the CDR3: TGTGCCTGGAGTGTATGGGGGGGTGATCAGCCCCAGCATTTT.

The rearrangement joins TRBV28 to TRBJ1-5, with D perhaps TRBD1 (5 bases). The germline V gene has CDR1 MDHEN and CDR2 SYDVKM. The CDR3 contains 12 residues. V was trimmed by 7 bases and J by 10 bases, leaving 14 bases between them. CDR3 residues: CASTLPRGPQHF. The CDR3 nucleotides are TGTGCCAGCACACTCCCTAGGGGTCCCCAGCATTTT.

V and J are TRBV7-8 and TRBJ2-7; TRBD1 matches 8 bases. V lost 6 bases, J lost 3 bases, and 4 bases stayed unmatched. CDR1 is SGHVS, CDR2 FQNEAQ, per germline. The CDR3 has 13 amino acids. In nucleotides, the CDR3 is TGTGCCAGCAGAGACAGGGGCAACTACGAGCAGTACTTC. This encodes CASRDRGNYEQYF.

This chain uses TRBV30 with TRBJ2-2; a weak D match, TRBD1 (6 bases). This CDR3 contains 12 residues. The V gene's germline CDR1 is GTSNPN and CDR2 SVGIG (reference sequence). Trimming pared 8 bases from V and 5 bases from J, leaving 12 bases between. The CDR3 region is CAVDQGTGELFF. CDR3 DNA: TGTGCCGTGGACCAGGGGACCGGGGAGCTGTTTTTT.

This clone has a single count. The chain employs TRBV12-3 or TRBV12-4 and TRBJ1-2; D is unresolved. The CDR3 is made up of 11 amino acids. V dropped 3 bases and J dropped 5 bases, with 4 bases sitting between them. CDR3 nucleotides: TGTGCCAGCAGTTTCAGATATGGCTACACCTTC. Its translation: CASSFRYGYTF.

The V and J genes are TRBV4-1 and TRBJ2-7, with 9 bases identical to TRBD2. Germline loops: CDR1 MGHRA, CDR2 YSYEKL. Germline trimming cut 2 bases from V and 6 bases from J; bases unmatched to any gene: 5. The CDR3 length is 14 residues. DNA of the CDR3: TGCGCCAGCAGCCAAATGGGGACTAGCTCCGAGCAGTACTTC. Amino acid sequence: CASSQMGTSSEQYF.

The V gene is TRBV6-2 or TRBV6-3, the J gene TRBJ2-5; 8 nucleotides agree with TRBD1. The junction had 10 bases not matched to a gene; V was cut back by 5 bases and J by 2 bases. Germline V CDR1 and CDR2: MNHEY, SVGEGT. The CDR3 has 16 residues. The chain's CDR3 is CASSRSDRGRQETQYF. In nucleotides, the CDR3 is TGTGCCAGCAGTCGCTCCGACAGGGGTCGACAAGAGACCCAGTACTTC.

V and J are TRBV2 and TRBJ1-6; 8 bases agree with TRBD1. CDR3 size: 13 residues. J lost 5 bases, V lost 10 bases, and 4 bases had no gene match. In germline, CDR1 is SNHLY, CDR2 FYNNEI. The CDR3 nucleotides are TGTGCCACCCAGGGGGCTAATAATTCACCCCTCCACTTT. Translated: CATQGANNSPLHF.

V gene TRBV27 combines with J gene TRBJ2-3; 9 bases align to TRBD2. Germline V gene sequence: CDR1 MNHEY, CDR2 SMNVEV (reference sequence). The CDR3 length is 14 residues. The V and J ends lost 6 bases and 8 bases, in that order; junction bases with no gene match: 9. The CDR3 loop reads CASRASGAPVTQYF. The CDR3, as DNA: TGTGCCAGCAGGGCTAGCGGGGCCCCCGTTACGCAGTATTTT.

V and J are TRBV7-2 and TRBJ2-3; no clear D. The V end lost 4 bases, the J end lost 5 bases, and 13 bases lay between the germline ends. This CDR3 is built from 14 residues. Germline lookup yields CDR1 SGHTA and CDR2 FQGNSA. The CDR3 here is CASSSPRHGDTQYF. The DNA for the CDR3 is TGTGCCAGCAGCTCCCCGCGGCACGGAGATACGCAGTATTTT.

The V gene is TRBV10-3, the J gene TRBJ1-1, with D tentatively TRBD1 (5 bases). CDR3 length: 13 residues. Germline CDR1 and CDR2: ENHRY and SYGVKD. V shed 4 bases and J shed 1 base, with 7 bases lying between them. The CDR3 bases are TGTGCCATCAGTGTACAGGCGAACACTGAAGCTTTCTTT. Translating gives CAISVQANTEAFF.

This clone has only a few counts. The chain recombines TRBV5-1 with TRBJ1-3; tentatively, D is TRBD1 (5 bases). V dropped 7 bases and J dropped 0 bases, with 14 bases sitting between them. The CDR3 consists of 15 residues. Germline V gene sequence: CDR1 SGHRS, CDR2 YFSETQ. The CDR3 loop is CASSAGGSSGNTIYF. The CDR3 DNA reads as TGCGCCAGCTCCGCCGGGGGGTCCTCTGGAAACACCATATATTTT. Filled out from reference TRBV5-1 and TRBJ1-3, the complete variable domain reads KAGVTQTPRYLIKTRGQQVTLSCSPISGHRSVSWYQQTPGQGLQFLFEYFSETQRNKGNFPGRFSGRQFSNSRSEMNVSTLELGDSALYLCASSAGGSSGNTIYFGEGSWLTVV.

The chain joins TRBV7-9 to TRBJ2-3; no firm D call. Germline V gene sequence: CDR1 SEHNR, CDR2 FQNEAQ (reference sequence). V was shortened by 3 bases and J by 4 bases, with 8 bases between the two germline ends. The CDR3 covers 13 residues. The chain's CDR3 is CASSFPVPDTQYF. In nucleotides, the CDR3 is TGTGCCAGCAGCTTCCCGGTCCCAGATACGCAGTATTTT.

J is TRBJ2-1 and V is TRBV6-5, with D maybe TRBD2 (7 bases). CDR3 size: 15 residues. The germline CDR1 and CDR2 sequences are MNHEY and SVGAGI. The V and J ends lost 2 bases and 6 bases respectively, with 14 bases between them. CDR3 in amino acids: CASSYRGARGNEQFF. The CDR3 nucleotides read TGTGCCAGCAGTTACCGGGGGGCCCGTGGCAATGAGCAGTTCTTC.

The chain carries TRBV6-5 and TRBJ2-4, with TRBD2 as a possible D gene (6 bases). V shed 6 bases and J shed 3 bases, with 15 bases lying between them. Per germline, CDR1 MNHEY and CDR2 SVGAGI. This CDR3 has 15 amino acids. Here the CDR3 DNA reads TGTGCCAGCAGGGGACTGGGGTATGGCAAAAACATTCAGTACTTC. Translating gives CASRGLGYGKNIQYF.

This clone was recorded once. This chain joins TRBV2 and TRBJ1-5; a weak D match, TRBD1 (5 bases). Germline V gives CDR1 SNHLY, CDR2 FYNNEI. Trimming removed 6 bases from V and 4 bases from J, with 10 bases in between. CDR3 length equals 13 residues. This chain's CDR3 is CASSREGNQPQHF. Written as DNA, the CDR3 is TGTGCCAGCAGCAGGGAGGGGAATCAGCCCCAGCATTTT. Full variable domain (missing parts from reference TRBV2 and TRBJ1-5): EPEVTQTPSHQVTQMGQEVILRCVPISNHLYFYWYRQILGQKVEFLVSFYNNEISEKSEIFDDQFSVERPDGSNFTLKIRSTKLEDSAMYFCASSREGNQPQHFGDGTRLSIL.

This chain connects TRBV18 to TRBJ2-5, with D maybe TRBD2 (5 bases). The CDR3 spans 12 residues. V was pared by 3 bases and J by 5 bases, with 7 bases between. Germline assignment: CDR1 KGHSH and CDR2 LQKENI. DNA of the CDR3: TGTGCCAGCTCACCGTCGGGGGAGACCCAGTACTTC. It translates to CASSPSGETQYF.